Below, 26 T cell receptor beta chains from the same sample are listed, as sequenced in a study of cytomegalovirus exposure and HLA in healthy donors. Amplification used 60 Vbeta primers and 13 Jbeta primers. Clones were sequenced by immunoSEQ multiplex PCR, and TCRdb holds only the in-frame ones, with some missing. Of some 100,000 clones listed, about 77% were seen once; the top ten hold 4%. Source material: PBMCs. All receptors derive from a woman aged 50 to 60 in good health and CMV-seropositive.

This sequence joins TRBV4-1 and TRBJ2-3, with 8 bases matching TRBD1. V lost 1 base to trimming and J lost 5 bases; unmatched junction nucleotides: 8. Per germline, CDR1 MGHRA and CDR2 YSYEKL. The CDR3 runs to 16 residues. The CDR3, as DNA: TGCGCCAGCAGCCAAGTCCAGGGGGCGCAACGAGATACGCAGTATTTT. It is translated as CASSQVQGAQRDTQYF.

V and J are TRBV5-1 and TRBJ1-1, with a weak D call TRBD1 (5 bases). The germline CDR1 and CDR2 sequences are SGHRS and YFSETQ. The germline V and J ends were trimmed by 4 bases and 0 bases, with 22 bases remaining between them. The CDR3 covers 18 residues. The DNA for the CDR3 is TGCGCCAGCAGCAAGGGAACCGGGACGGGGGGTATGAACACTGAAGCTTTCTTT. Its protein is CASSKGTGTGGMNTEAFF.

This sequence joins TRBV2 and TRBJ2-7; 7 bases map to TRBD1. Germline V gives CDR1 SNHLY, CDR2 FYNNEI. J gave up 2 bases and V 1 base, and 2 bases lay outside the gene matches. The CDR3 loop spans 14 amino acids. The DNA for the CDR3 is TGTGCCAGCAGTGAAGGGCAGGGGGCCTACGAGCAGTACTTC. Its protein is CASSEGQGAYEQYF.

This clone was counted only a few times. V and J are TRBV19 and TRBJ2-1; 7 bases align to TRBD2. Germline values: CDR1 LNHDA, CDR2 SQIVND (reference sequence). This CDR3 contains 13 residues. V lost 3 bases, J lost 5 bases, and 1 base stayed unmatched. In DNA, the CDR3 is TGTGCCAGTAGTATCCGGGGGGACAATGAGCAGTTCTTC. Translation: CASSIRGDNEQFF.

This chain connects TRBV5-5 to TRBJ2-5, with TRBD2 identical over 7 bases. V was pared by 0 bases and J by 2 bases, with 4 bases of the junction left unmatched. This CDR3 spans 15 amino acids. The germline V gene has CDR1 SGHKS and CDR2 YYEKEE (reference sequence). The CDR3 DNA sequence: TGTGCCAGCAGCTTGGGGGAGGGGCGGCAAGAGACCCAGTACTTC. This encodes CASSLGEGRQETQYF.

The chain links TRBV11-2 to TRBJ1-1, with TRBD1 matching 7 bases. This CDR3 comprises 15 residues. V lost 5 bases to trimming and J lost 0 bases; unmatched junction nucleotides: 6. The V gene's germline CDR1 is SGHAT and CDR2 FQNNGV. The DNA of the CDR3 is TGTGCCAGCAGCCTCGTGACAGGGATGAACACTGAAGCTTTCTTT. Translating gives CASSLVTGMNTEAFF.

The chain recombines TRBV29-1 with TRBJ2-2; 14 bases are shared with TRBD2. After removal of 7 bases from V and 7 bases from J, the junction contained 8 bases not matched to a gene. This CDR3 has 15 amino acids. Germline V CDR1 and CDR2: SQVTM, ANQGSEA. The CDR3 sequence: CSAGTSGGDYGELFF. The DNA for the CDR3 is TGCAGCGCCGGGACTAGCGGGGGCGATTACGGGGAGCTGTTTTTT.

Here the CDR3 DNA reads TGCGCCAGCAGCCAAGATCGGGGCGGGGAGGGGGCAGATACGCAGTATTTT. Its protein product is CASSQDRGGEGADTQYF. This rearrangement joins TRBV4-1 to TRBJ2-3; possible D gene TRBD2, 7 bases. The germline CDR1 and CDR2 sequences are MGHRA and YSYEKL. This CDR3 spans 17 amino acids. V was trimmed by 0 bases and J by 4 bases, leaving 17 bases between them.

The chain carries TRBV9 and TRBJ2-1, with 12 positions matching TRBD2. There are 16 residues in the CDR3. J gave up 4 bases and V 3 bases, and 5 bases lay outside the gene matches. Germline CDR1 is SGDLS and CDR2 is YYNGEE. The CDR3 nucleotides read TGTGCCAGCAGCGAACTAGCGGGGGGTGTTTACAATGAGCAGTTCTTC. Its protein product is CASSELAGGVYNEQFF.

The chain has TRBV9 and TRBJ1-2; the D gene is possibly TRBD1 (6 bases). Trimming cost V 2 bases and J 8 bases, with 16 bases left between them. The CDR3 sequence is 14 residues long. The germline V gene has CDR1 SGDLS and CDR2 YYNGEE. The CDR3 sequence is CASSVGGLAGGYTF. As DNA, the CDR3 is TGTGCCAGCAGCGTCGGGGGGCTGGCTGGAGGCTACACCTTC. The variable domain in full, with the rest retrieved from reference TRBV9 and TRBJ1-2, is DSGVTQTPKHLITATGQRVTLRCSPRSGDLSVYWYQQSLDQGLQFLIQYYNGEERAKGNILERFSAQQFPDLHSELNLSSLELGDSALYFCASSVGGLAGGYTFGSGTRLTVV.

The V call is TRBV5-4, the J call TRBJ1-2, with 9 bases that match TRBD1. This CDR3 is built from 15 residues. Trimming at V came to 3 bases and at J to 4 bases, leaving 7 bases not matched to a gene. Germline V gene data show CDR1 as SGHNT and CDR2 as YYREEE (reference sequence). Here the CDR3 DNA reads TGTGCCAGCAGCTCTATGGGACAGGGAACCTATGGCTACACCTTC. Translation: CASSSMGQGTYGYTF.

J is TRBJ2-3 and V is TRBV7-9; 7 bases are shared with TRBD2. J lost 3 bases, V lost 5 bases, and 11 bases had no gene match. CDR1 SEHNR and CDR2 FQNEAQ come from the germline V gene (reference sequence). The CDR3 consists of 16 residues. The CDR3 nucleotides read TGTGCCAGCAGCCCCCCTCCGGGCGGGAGTACAGATACGCAGTATTTT. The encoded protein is CASSPPPGGSTDTQYF.

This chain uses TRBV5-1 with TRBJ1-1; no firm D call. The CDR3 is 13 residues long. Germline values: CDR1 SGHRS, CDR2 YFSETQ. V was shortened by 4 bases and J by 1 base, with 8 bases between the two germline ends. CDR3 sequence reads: CASSMDGNTEAFF. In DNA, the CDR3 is TGCGCCAGCAGCATGGACGGGAACACTGAAGCTTTCTTT.

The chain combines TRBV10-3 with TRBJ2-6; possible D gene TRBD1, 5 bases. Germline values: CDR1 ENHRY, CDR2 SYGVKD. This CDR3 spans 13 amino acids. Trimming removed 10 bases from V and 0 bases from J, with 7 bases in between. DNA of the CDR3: TGTGCCACCCAGGGCTCTGGGGCCAACGTCCTGACTTTC. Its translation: CATQGSGANVLTF.

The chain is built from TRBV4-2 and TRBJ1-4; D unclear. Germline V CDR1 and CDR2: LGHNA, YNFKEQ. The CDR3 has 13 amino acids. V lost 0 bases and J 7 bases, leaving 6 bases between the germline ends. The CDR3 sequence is CASSQDSGEKLFF. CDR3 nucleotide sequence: TGTGCCAGCAGCCAAGATTCGGGTGAAAAACTGTTTTTT.

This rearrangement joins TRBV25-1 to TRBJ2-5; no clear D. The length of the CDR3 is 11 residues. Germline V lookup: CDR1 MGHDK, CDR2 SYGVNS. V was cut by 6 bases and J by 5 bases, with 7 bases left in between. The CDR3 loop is CASRIGETQYF. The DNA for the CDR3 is TGTGCCAGCAGGATCGGGGAGACCCAGTACTTC.

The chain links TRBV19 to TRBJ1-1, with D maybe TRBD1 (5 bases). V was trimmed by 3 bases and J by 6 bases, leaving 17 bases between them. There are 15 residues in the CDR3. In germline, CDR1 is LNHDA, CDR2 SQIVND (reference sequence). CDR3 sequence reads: CASSIKGRALSEAFF. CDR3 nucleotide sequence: TGTGCCAGTAGTATTAAGGGGAGGGCCCTCTCTGAAGCTTTCTTT.

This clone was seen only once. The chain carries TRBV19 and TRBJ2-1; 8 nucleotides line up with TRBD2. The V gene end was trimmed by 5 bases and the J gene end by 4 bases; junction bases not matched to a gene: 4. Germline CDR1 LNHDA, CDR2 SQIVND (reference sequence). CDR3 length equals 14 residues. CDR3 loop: CASSEPGGYNEQFF. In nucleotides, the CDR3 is TGTGCCAGTAGTGAGCCGGGGGGGTACAATGAGCAGTTCTTC.

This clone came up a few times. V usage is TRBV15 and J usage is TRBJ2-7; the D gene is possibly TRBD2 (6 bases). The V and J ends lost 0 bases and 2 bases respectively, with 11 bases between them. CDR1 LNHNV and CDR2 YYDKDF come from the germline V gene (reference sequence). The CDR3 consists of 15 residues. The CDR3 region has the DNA TGTGCCACCAGCAGAGAGGGGGGAGGCACCTACGAGCAGTACTTC. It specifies CATSREGGGTYEQYF. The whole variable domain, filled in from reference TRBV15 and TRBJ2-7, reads DAMVIQNPRYQVTQFGKPVTLSCSQTLNHNVMYWYQQKSSQAPKLLFHYYDKDFNNEADTPDNFQSRRPNTSFCFLDIRSPGLGDTAMYLCATSREGGGTYEQYFGPGTRLTVT.

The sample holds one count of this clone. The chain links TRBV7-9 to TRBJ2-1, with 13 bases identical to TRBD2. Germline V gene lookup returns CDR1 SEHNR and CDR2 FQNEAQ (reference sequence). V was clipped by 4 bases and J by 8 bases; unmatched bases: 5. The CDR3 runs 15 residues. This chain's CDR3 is CASSSLAGGPHEQFF. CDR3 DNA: TGTGCCAGCAGCTCACTAGCGGGAGGGCCCCATGAGCAGTTCTTC.

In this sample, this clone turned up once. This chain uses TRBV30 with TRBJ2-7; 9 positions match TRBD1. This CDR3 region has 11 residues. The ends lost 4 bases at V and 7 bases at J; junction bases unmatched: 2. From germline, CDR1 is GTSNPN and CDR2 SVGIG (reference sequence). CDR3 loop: CAWTGTGEQYF. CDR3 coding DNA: TGTGCCTGGACCGGGACAGGGGAGCAGTACTTC. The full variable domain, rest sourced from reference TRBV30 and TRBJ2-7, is SQTIHQWPATLVQPVGSPLSLECTVEGTSNPNLYWYRQAAGRGLQLLFYSVGIGQISSEVPQNLSASRPQDRQFILSSKKLLLSDSGFYLCAWTGTGEQYFGPGTRLTVT.

The CDR3 sequence is CASSQVGHIQETQYF. As DNA, the CDR3 is TGCGCCAGCAGCCAAGTTGGGCATATCCAAGAGACCCAGTACTTC. The chain recombines TRBV4-1 with TRBJ2-5; D gene uncertain. V gave up 1 base and J gave up 1 base, with 10 bases separating them. The CDR3 sequence is 15 residues long. Germline CDR1 and CDR2: MGHRA and YSYEKL.

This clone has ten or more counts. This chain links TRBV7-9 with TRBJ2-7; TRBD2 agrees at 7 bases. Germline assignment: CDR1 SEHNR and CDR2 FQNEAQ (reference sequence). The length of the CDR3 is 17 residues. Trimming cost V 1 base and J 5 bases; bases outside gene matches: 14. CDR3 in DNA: TGTGCCAGCAGCTTAGGAGGGGAGGGCGGGCCAAAGCACGAGCAGTACTTC. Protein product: CASSLGGEGGPKHEQYF.

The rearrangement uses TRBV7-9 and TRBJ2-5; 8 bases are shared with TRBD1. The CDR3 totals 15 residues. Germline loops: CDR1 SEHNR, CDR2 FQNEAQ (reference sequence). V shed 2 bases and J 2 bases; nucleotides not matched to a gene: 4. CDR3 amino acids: CASSLSRGLQETQYF. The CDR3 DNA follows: TGTGCCAGCAGCTTAAGCAGGGGGCTGCAAGAGACCCAGTACTTC.

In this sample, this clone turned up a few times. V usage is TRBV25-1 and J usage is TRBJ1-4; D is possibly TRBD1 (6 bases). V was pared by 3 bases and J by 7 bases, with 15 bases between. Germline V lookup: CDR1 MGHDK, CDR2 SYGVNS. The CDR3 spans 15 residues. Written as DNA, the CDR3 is TGTGCCAGCAGTGACCCAAGGGGGTGGGGTGAAAAACTGTTTTTT. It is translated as CASSDPRGWGEKLFF.

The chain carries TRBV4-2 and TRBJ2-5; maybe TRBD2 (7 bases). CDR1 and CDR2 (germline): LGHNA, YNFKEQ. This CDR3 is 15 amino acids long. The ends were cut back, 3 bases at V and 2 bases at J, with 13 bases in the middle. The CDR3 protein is CASSHGGPGQETQYF. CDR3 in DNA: TGTGCCAGCAGCCACGGGGGGCCCGGACAAGAGACCCAGTACTTC.